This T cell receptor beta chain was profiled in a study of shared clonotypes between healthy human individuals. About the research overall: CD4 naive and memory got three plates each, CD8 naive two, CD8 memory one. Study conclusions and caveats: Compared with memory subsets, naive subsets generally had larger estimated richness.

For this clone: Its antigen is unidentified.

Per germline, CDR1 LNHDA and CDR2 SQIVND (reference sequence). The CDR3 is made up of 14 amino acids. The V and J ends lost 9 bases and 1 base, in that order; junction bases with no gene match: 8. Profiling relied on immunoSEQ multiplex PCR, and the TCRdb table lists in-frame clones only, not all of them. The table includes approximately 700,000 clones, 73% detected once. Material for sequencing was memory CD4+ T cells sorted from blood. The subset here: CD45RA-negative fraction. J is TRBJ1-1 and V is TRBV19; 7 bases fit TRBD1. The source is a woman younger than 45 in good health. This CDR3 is CASSVGQQNTEAFF. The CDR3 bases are TGTGCCAGCAGCGTGGGACAGCAGAACACTGAAGCTTTCTTT. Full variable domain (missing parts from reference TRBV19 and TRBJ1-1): DGGITQSPKYLFRKEGQNVTLSCEQNLNHDAMYWYRQDPGQGLRLIYYSQIVNDFQKGDIAEGYSVSREKKESFPLTVTSAQKNPTAFYLCASSVGQQNTEAFFGQGTRLTVV.